This TCR beta chain was identified in a study of cytomegalovirus exposure and HLA in healthy donors. CDR3 length: 14 amino acids. Per the germline V gene, CDR1 is MGHRA and CDR2 is YSYEKL. V dropped 4 bases and J dropped 10; count of bases not matched to a gene: 11. In its sample, this clone was seen once. A multiplex PCR was run with 60 Vbeta primers and 13 Jbeta primers. The method was immunoSEQ multiplex PCR; TCRdb's version includes in-frame clones alone and lacks a portion of them. The sample lists fewer than 110,000 clones; approximately 66% were seen once. Sequencing was performed on PBMCs. The receptor was derived from a woman between 50 and 59 years old in good health and CMV-seronegative. The chain employs TRBV4-1 and TRBJ2-7; 9 nucleotides line up with TRBD2. CDR3 nucleotide sequence: TGCGCCAGCAGCCTAGAGGGGACTAGCTCCGAACAGTACTTC. Protein product: CASSLEGTSSEQYF.